The T cell receptor beta chain under discussion was sequenced for a study of T cell repertoires and HLA-DP antigens. Germline lookup yields CDR1 SGHTA and CDR2 FQGNSA. The ends lost 1 base at V and 2 bases at J; junction bases unmatched: 3. This CDR3 spans 15 amino acids. Assay used: immunoSEQ multiplex PCR; TCRdb lists only in-frame clones, some missing. The top ten hold roughly 1.6% of the sample, which has about 89,000 clones, about 89% seen once. Worth noting for this clone: The antigen is undetermined.

Sequencing was done on a sample of CD4+ T cells from PBMCs. The gene calls are TRBV7-2 and TRBJ1-2; 8 nucleotides agree with TRBD1. The receptor's source is a man aged 50 or older in good health and CMV-seronegative. CDR3 loop: CASSLGRDRNYGYTF. CDR3 in DNA: TGTGCCAGCAGCTTAGGTCGGGACAGGAACTATGGCTACACCTTC.